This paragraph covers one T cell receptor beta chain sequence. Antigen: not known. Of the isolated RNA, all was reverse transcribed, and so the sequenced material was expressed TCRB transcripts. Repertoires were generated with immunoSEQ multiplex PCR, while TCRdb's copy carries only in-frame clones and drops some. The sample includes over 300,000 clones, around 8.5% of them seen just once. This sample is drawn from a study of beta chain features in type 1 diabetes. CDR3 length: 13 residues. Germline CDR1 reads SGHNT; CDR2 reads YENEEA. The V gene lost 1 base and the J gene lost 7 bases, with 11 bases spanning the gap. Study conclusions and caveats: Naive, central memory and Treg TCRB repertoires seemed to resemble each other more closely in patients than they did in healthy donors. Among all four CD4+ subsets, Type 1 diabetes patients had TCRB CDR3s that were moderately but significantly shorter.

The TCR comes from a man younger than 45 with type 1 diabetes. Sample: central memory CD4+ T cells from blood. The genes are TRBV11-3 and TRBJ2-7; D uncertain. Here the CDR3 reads CASSLGLTSEQYF. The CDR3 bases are TGTGCCAGCAGCTTAGGGTTGACATCGGAGCAGTACTTC.